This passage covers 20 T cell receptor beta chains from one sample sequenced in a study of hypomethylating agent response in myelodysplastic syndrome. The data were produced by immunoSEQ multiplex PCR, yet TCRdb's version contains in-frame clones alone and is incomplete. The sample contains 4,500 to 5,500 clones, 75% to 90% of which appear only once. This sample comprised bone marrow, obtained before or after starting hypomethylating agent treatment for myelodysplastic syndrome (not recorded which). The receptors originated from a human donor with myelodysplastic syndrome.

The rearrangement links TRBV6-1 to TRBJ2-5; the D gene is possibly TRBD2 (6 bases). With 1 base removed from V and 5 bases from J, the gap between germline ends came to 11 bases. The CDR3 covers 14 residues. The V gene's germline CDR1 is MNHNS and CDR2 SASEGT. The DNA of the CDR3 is TGTGCCAGCAGTGAAGGGGCAGGGAGGGAGACCCAGTACTTC. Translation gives CASSEGAGRETQYF.

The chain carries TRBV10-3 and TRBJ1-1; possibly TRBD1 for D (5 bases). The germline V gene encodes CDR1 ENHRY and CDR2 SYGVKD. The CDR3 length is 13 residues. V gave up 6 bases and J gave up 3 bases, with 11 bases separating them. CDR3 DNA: TGTGCCATCAGCGAGGAAGGGGACACTGAAGCTTTCTTT. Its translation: CAISEEGDTEAFF.

The CDR3 bases are TGTGCCAGCAGCTTAGAATACCAGCCGCGGAATGAGCAGTTCTTC. It translates to CASSLEYQPRNEQFF. The chain links TRBV11-2 to TRBJ2-1; D call uncertain. Germline V CDR1 and CDR2: SGHAT, FQNNGV. Trimming left V 0 bases short and J 7 bases short, with 13 bases between. The CDR3 has 15 amino acids.

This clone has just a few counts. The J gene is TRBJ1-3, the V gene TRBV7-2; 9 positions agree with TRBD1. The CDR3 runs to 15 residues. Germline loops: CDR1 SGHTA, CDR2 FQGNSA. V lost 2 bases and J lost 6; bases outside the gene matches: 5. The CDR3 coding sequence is TGTGCCAGCAGCTTACAGACAGGGGGAGTAAACACCATATATTTT. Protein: CASSLQTGGVNTIYF.

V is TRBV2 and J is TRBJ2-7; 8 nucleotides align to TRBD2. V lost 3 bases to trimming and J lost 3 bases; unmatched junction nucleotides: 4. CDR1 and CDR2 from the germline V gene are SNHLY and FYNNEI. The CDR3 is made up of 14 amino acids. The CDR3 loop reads CASSDGGAYYEQYV. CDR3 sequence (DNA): TGTGCCAGCAGTGACGGGGGGGCTTACTACGAGCAGTACGTC.

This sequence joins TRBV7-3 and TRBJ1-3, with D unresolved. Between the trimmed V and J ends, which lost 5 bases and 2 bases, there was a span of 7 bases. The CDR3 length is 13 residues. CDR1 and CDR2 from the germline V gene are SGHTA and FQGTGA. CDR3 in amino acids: CASSAGPGNTIYF. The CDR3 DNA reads TGTGCCAGCAGCGCAGGACCTGGAAACACCATATATTTT.

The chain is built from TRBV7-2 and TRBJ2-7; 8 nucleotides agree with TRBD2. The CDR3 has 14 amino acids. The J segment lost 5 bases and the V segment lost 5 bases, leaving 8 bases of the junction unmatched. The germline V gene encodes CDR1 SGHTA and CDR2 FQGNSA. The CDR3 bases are TGTGCCAGCAGCACCAGCGGGGGTTGGGACGAGCAGTACTTC. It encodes CASSTSGGWDEQYF.

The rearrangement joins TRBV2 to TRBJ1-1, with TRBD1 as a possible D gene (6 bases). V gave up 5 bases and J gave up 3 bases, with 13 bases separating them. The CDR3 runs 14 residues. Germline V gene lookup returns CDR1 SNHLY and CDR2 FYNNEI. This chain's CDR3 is CASSYQGWDTEAFF. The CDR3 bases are TGTGCCAGCAGTTATCAGGGGTGGGACACTGAAGCTTTCTTT.

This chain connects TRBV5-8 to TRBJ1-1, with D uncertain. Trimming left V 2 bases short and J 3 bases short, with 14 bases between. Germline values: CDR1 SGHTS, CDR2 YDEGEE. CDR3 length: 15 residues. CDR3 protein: CASSFSAGPHTEAFF. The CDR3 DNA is TGTGCCAGCAGCTTCAGCGCAGGACCTCACACTGAAGCTTTCTTT.

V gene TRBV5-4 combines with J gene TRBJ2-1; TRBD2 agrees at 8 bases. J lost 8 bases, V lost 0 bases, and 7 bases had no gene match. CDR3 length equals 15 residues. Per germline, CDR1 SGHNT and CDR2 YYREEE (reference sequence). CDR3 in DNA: TGTGCCAGCAGCTTGGAATCTAGCGGGTGGGATGAGCAGTTCTTC. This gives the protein CASSLESSGWDEQFF.

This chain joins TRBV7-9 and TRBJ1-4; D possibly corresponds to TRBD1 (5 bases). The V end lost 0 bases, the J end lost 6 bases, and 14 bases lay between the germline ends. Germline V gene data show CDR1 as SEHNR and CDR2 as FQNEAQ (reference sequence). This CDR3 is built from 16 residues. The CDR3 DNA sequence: TGTGCCAGCAGCTTAGCGGGACCCCGGGGGTATGAAAAACTGTTTTTT. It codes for CASSLAGPRGYEKLFF.

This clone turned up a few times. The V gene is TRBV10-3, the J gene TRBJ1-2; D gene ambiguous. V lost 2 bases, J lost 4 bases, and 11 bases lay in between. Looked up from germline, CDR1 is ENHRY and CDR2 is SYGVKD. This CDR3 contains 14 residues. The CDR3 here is CAISEQDGSYGYTF. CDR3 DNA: TGTGCCATCAGTGAGCAAGACGGAAGCTATGGCTACACCTTC.

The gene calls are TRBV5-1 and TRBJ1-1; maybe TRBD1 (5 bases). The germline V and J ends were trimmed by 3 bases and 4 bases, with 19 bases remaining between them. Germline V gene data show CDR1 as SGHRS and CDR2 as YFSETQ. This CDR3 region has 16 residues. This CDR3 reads CASSSGGGGWGTEAFF. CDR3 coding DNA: TGCGCCAGCAGCTCCGGTGGGGGGGGTTGGGGCACTGAAGCTTTCTTT.

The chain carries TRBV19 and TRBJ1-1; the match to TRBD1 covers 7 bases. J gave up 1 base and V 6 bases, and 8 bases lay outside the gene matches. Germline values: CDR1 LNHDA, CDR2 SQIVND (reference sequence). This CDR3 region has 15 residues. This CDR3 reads CASSTQGTSNTEAFF. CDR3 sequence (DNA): TGTGCCAGTAGCACACAGGGGACATCGAACACTGAAGCTTTCTTT.

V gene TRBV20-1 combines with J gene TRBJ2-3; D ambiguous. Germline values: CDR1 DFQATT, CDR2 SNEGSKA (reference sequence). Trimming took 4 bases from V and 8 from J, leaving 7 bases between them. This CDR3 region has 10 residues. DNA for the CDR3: TGCAGTGCTATCGGCCTTACGCAGTATTTT. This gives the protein CSAIGLTQYF.

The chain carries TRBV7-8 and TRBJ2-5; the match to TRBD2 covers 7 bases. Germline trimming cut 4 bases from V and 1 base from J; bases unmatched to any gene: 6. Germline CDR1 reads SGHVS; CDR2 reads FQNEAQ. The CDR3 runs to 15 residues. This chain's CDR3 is CASSSGWGGQETQYF. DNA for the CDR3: TGTGCCAGCAGCTCGGGGTGGGGGGGCCAAGAGACCCAGTACTTC.

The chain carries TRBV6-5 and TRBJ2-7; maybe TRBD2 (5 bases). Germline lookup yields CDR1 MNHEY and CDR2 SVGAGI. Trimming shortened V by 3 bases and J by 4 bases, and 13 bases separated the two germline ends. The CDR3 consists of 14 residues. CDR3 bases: TGTGCCAGCAGTTATGAGGGTGGTTTTTACGAGCAGTACTTC. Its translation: CASSYEGGFYEQYF.

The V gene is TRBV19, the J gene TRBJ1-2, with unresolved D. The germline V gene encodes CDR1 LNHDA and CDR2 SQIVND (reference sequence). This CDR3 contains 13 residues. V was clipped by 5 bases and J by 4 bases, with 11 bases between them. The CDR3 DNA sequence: TGTGCCAGTAGTCCAGCCGGGAGCTATGGCTACACCTTC. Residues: CASSPAGSYGYTF.

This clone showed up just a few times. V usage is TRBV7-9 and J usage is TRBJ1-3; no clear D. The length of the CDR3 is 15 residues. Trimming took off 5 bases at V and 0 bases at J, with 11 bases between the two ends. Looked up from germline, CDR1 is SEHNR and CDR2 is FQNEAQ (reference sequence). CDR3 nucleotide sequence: TGTGCCAGCAGCGCCCCAGTCCGCTCTGGAAACACCATATATTTT. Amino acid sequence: CASSAPVRSGNTIYF.

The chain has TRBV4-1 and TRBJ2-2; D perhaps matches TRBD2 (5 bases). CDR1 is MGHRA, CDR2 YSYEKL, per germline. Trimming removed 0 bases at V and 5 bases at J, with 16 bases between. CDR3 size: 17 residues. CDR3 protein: CASSQDTQRSGTGELFF. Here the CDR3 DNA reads TGCGCCAGCAGCCAAGATACCCAGCGGTCGGGGACCGGGGAGCTGTTTTTT.